A single sample gave rise to the 21 T cell receptor beta chains below, sequenced in a study of siplizumab effects on memory and regulatory T cells. Only in-frame clones appear in the TCRdb table, and some are missing; sequencing was by immunoSEQ multiplex PCR. Seen here are about 2,700 clones, less than 80% observed once, and the top ten hold 50% to 70%. The specimen was TEMRA CD8+ T cells sorted from blood. The subset: unstimulated CD8+ CD45RA+ effector memory T cells. Every receptor here comes from a human donor in good health.

The rearrangement joins TRBV6-5 to TRBJ2-7; 11 nucleotides align to TRBD1. The CDR3 is 16 amino acids. Germline V gene lookup returns CDR1 MNHEY and CDR2 SVGAGI. V shed 0 bases and J 0 bases; nucleotides not matched to a gene: 1. The CDR3 loop reads CASSYSGTGGSYEQYF. For the CDR3, the DNA is TGTGCCAGCAGTTACTCTGGGACAGGGGGCTCCTACGAGCAGTACTTC.

This chain joins TRBV5-1 and TRBJ1-4, with D perhaps TRBD1 (6 bases). The length of the CDR3 is 16 residues. CDR1 is SGHRS and CDR2 is YFSETQ in the germline V gene. V gave up 5 bases and J gave up 8 bases, with 22 bases separating them. CDR3 sequence (DNA): TGCGCCAGCAGAGAGGGGGTTTCAGGAGGAAGCGAAAAACTGTTTTTT. Translating it yields CASREGVSGGSEKLFF.

The chain carries TRBV4-2 and TRBJ2-3, with D perhaps TRBD2 (7 bases). The CDR3 is 15 residues long. V was pared by 0 bases and J by 6 bases, with 13 bases between. Germline assignment: CDR1 LGHNA and CDR2 YNFKEQ. The CDR3 nucleotides are TGTGCCAGCAGCCAAGATCCGGGGGGCGGCGATACGCAGTATTTT. This encodes CASSQDPGGGDTQYF.

This clone is labeled medium-sized. The rearrangement joins TRBV11-2 to TRBJ2-4; no definite D call. From germline, CDR1 is SGHAT and CDR2 FQNNGV. Trimming stripped 3 bases from V and 6 bases from J, with 12 bases between. The CDR3 is 14 residues long. The CDR3 DNA is TGTGCCAGCAGCTTCGGGTTTCGCTCAAACATTCAGTACTTC. This encodes CASSFGFRSNIQYF.

This clone came up a few times. The V and J genes are TRBV11-2 and TRBJ2-7, with 8 bases identical to TRBD1. The V gene end was trimmed by 5 bases and the J gene end by 3 bases; junction bases not matched to a gene: 9. This CDR3 is 15 amino acids long. Germline CDR1 SGHAT, CDR2 FQNNGV. The CDR3 DNA reads as TGTGCCAGCAGCATTGGGACAGGTCCGGGCTACGAGCAGTACTTC. Its translation: CASSIGTGPGYEQYF. Combining the CDR3 with reference TRBV11-2 and TRBJ2-7 gives the whole variable domain EAGVAQSPRYKIIEKRQSVAFWCNPISGHATLYWYQQILGQGPKLLIQFQNNGVVDDSQLPKDRFSAERLKGVDSTLKIQPAKLEDSAVYLCASSIGTGPGYEQYFGPGTRLTVT.

This chain uses TRBV28 with TRBJ2-3, with TRBD2 matching 11 bases. The germline gives CDR1 MDHEN, CDR2 SYDVKM. Trimming removed 6 bases from V and 3 bases from J; junction bases left unmatched: 11. The CDR3 covers 17 residues. DNA for the CDR3: TGTGCCAGCAGCTCTAGCGGGGGGAACTGGGGGACAGATACGCAGTATTTT. Amino acid sequence: CASSSSGGNWGTDTQYF.

The rearrangement joins TRBV11-2 to TRBJ2-7; D is uncertain. CDR1 is SGHAT and CDR2 is FQNNGV in the germline V gene. V was shortened by 5 bases and J by 3 bases, with 11 bases between the two germline ends. This CDR3 contains 13 residues. This CDR3 reads CASSIGVDYEQYF. The CDR3 DNA follows: TGTGCCAGCAGCATCGGTGTTGACTACGAGCAGTACTTC.

The chain uses TRBV2 and TRBJ2-6; no clear D. Deletions cut 8 bases from V and 0 bases from J, with 11 bases between. This CDR3 spans 15 amino acids. Germline V CDR1 and CDR2: SNHLY, FYNNEI. The chain's CDR3 is CASSRLASGANVLTF. CDR3 nucleotide sequence: TGTGCCAGCTCGAGACTGGCCTCTGGGGCCAACGTCCTGACTTTC.

The chain has TRBV20-1 and TRBJ1-3; D is unresolved. The CDR3 contains 10 residues. From germline, CDR1 is DFQATT and CDR2 SNEGSKA (reference sequence). CDR3 amino acids: CSEAGNTIYF. For the CDR3, the DNA is TGCAGCGAGGCGGGAAACACCATATATTTT.

V usage is TRBV19 and J usage is TRBJ2-5; the D is unclear. CDR1 is LNHDA, CDR2 SQIVND, per germline (reference sequence). V lost 1 base, J lost 0 bases, and 9 bases lay in between. This CDR3 has 15 residues. CDR3 sequence (DNA): TGTGCCAGTAGTATAGGCCGGTTGTACCAAGAGACCCAGTACTTC. Its protein product is CASSIGRLYQETQYF.

This clone has just one count. This chain connects TRBV10-3 to TRBJ2-2; 7 positions match TRBD1. Germline assignment: CDR1 ENHRY and CDR2 SYGVKD. The length of the CDR3 is 16 residues. V dropped 0 bases and J dropped 4; count of bases not matched to a gene: 5. CDR3 in amino acids: CAISESLTGTTGELFF. The CDR3 DNA follows: TGTGCCATCAGTGAGTCGTTGACAGGGACCACCGGGGAGCTGTTTTTT.

This clone was observed once. The rearrangement links TRBV6-6 to TRBJ1-2; TRBD1 matches 10 bases. The trim removed 5 bases at V and 1 base at J, leaving 7 bases unmatched. Germline CDR1 MNHNY, CDR2 SVGAGI (reference sequence). This CDR3 is 16 amino acids long. CDR3 loop: CASSPGTGVINYGYTF. CDR3 coding DNA: TGTGCCAGCAGTCCCGGGACAGGGGTAATTAACTATGGCTACACCTTC.

The J gene is TRBJ1-4, the V gene TRBV7-6; 10 bases map to TRBD1. Germline CDR1 and CDR2: SGHVS and FNYEAQ. Trimming cost V 5 bases and J 7 bases; bases outside gene matches: 22. The CDR3 consists of 20 residues. The CDR3 DNA reads as TGTGCCAGCAGCCAAAACCGGGACAGGGGACGGTGGAAGCATACTGAAAAACTGTTTTTT. Translated: CASSQNRDRGRWKHTEKLFF. The complete variable domain, with remaining parts taken from reference TRBV7-6 and TRBJ1-4, reads GAGVSQSPRYKVTKRGQDVALRCDPISGHVSLYWYRQALGQGPEFLTYFNYEAQQDKSGLPNDRFSAERPEGSISTLTIQRTEQRDSAMYRCASSQNRDRGRWKHTEKLFFGSGTQLSVL.

This clone has only a few counts. The chain joins TRBV7-5 to TRBJ1-2; TRBD1, the table's D call, lacks a check against the DNA. TRBV7-5 is designated a pseudogene. The CDR3 is 15 residues long. This CDR3 reads CASSYSAGTAYGYTF. The CDR3 region has the DNA TGTGCCAGCAGCTACAGCGCCGGGACAGCTTATGGCTACACCTTC.

J is TRBJ2-3 and V is TRBV5-6; either TRBD1 or TRBD2 may supply D (5 bases each). The CDR3 is 16 amino acids. CDR1 and CDR2 from the germline V gene are SGHDT and YYEEEE. V was pared by 2 bases and J by 6 bases, with 19 bases between. CDR3 in amino acids: CASSFDGTGSGDTQYF. CDR3 sequence (DNA): TGTGCCAGCAGCTTTGACGGGACCGGTTCGGGGGATACGCAGTATTTT.

This clone has only one observation. The J gene is TRBJ2-3, the V gene TRBV7-9, with D hard to call. With 1 base removed from V and 6 bases from J, the gap between germline ends came to 5 bases. This CDR3 contains 12 residues. Germline V CDR1 and CDR2: SEHNR, FQNEAQ (reference sequence). CDR3 DNA: TGTGCCAGCAGCTTAGGAGAGGATACGCAGTATTTT. Translating it yields CASSLGEDTQYF. The variable domain in full, completed from reference TRBV7-9 and TRBJ2-3, reads DTGVSQNPRHKITKRGQNVTFRCDPISEHNRLYWYRQTLGQGPEFLTYFQNEAQLEKSRLLSDRFSAERPKGSFSTLEIQRTEQGDSAMYLCASSLGEDTQYFGPGTRLTVL.

The table lists this clone with a count of one. The chain combines TRBV4-2 with TRBJ2-7; unclear D gene. The V gene lost 6 bases and the J gene lost 2 bases, with 17 bases spanning the gap. Germline V gives CDR1 LGHNA, CDR2 YNFKEQ. This CDR3 region has 15 residues. The CDR3 coding sequence is TGTGCCAGCAGGCAACTACGGACGTTACCCTACGAGCAGTACTTC. It encodes CASRQLRTLPYEQYF.

The gene calls are TRBV7-8 and TRBJ1-2; D ambiguous. Germline-derived CDR1 and CDR2 are SGHVS and FQNEAQ. V lost 5 bases and J 8 bases, leaving 18 bases between the germline ends. The CDR3 has 14 amino acids. CDR3 protein: CASSPRPPLGGYTF. The CDR3 coding sequence is TGTGCCAGCAGCCCGCGACCCCCTCTCGGAGGCTACACCTTC.

The chain has TRBV11-1 and TRBJ1-1; the D gene is possibly TRBD1 (5 bases). The V end was cut by 3 bases, the J end by 5 bases, with 13 bases between. Germline V gene lookup returns CDR1 SGHAT and CDR2 FQDESV (reference sequence). CDR3 size: 14 residues. The CDR3 DNA sequence: TGTGCCAGCAGCTTGGGAGGGGTGAGGACTGAAGCTTTCTTT. Amino acid sequence: CASSLGGVRTEAFF.

This clone was seen more than once but under ten times. The chain recombines TRBV7-9 with TRBJ1-4; D is unresolved. In germline, CDR1 is SEHNR, CDR2 FQNEAQ (reference sequence). V was cut by 0 bases and J by 7 bases, with 6 bases left in between. CDR3 length: 13 residues. Written as DNA, the CDR3 is TGTGCCAGCAGCTTAGCAAGGGCTGAAAAACTGTTTTTT. As protein: CASSLARAEKLFF.

The J gene is TRBJ1-1, the V gene TRBV6-5; D remains unclear. Germline lookup yields CDR1 MNHEY and CDR2 SVGAGI. This CDR3 spans 14 amino acids. The ends were cut back, 0 bases at V and 5 bases at J, with 10 bases in the middle. The DNA of the CDR3 is TGTGCCAGCAGTTACTCGAACGTAGGGACTGAAGCTTTCTTT. Protein sequence: CASSYSNVGTEAFF.